Below, 23 T cell receptor beta chains from the same sample are listed, as sequenced in a study of control samples from healthy donors and cancer patients (dated by TCRdb to between 2020 and 2021). The method was the immunoSEQ multiplex PCR assay. Imported from immuneACCESS, the table was reduced by TCRdb to in-frame sequences with V and J called. These copies leave out some clones; in studies compared against another copy, an unresolved V gene accounts for under half, and the cause of the remainder is not known. In this sample the table shows about 57,000 clones, around 93% of which occur a single time. The ten largest account for around 1% of the sample. Sequencing used PBMCs. These receptors all stem from a man aged 25-45 years with colorectal cancer.

This clone was recorded only once. The chain has TRBV12-5 and TRBJ2-7, with 9 bases identical to TRBD1. This CDR3 has 18 residues. Germline-derived CDR1 and CDR2 are LGHNT and FRNRAP. Trimming at V came to 6 bases and at J to 0 bases, leaving 15 bases not matched to a gene. CDR3 residues: CASGTTGGVGHSSYEQYF. CDR3 nucleotides: TGTGCTAGTGGAACTACAGGGGGCGTAGGCCACTCCTCCTACGAGCAGTACTTC.

V gene TRBV18 combines with J gene TRBJ2-3, with 13 nucleotides matching TRBD2. This CDR3 has 19 residues. CDR1 is KGHSH and CDR2 is LQKENI in the germline V gene. After removal of 1 base from V and 0 bases from J, the junction contained 7 bases not matched to a gene. DNA of the CDR3: TGTGCCAGCTCACCACTACCCGGGACTAGCGGGGTAAGCACAGATACGCAGTATTTT. This sequence encodes CASSPLPGTSGVSTDTQYF.

The CDR3 DNA reads TGTGCCAGCAGCGTATATATGCTCCGCGGGGACCTTCACGAGCAGTACGTC. Translating gives CASSVYMLRGDLHEQYV. V and J are TRBV9 and TRBJ2-7; a possible D gene is TRBD2 (6 bases). This CDR3 contains 17 residues. In germline, CDR1 is SGDLS, CDR2 YYNGEE. The V and J ends lost 1 base and 5 bases respectively, with 22 bases between them.

V usage is TRBV11-2 and J usage is TRBJ2-1; D gene unclear. The CDR3 consists of 13 residues. Germline CDR1 is SGHAT and CDR2 is FQNNGV. The V end lost 3 bases, the J end lost 7 bases, and 10 bases lay between the germline ends. The CDR3 reads CASSFERLNEQFF. The CDR3 DNA reads TGTGCCAGCAGCTTCGAACGCTTAAATGAGCAGTTCTTC.

V usage is TRBV6-5 and J usage is TRBJ1-2; D unclear. The V gene's germline CDR1 is MNHEY and CDR2 SVGAGI. V was pared by 4 bases and J by 5 bases, with 17 bases between. The CDR3 consists of 15 residues. CDR3 DNA sequence: TGTGCCAGCAGTTTCGCGGGTACCCTAGGGTATGGCTACACCTTC. Translating gives CASSFAGTLGYGYTF.

The chain is built from TRBV5-8 and TRBJ1-5; D is ambiguous. Trimming took off 0 bases at V and 1 base at J, with 5 bases between the two ends. Germline loops: CDR1 SGHTS, CDR2 YDEGEE. The CDR3 covers 14 residues. In DNA form, the CDR3 reads TGTGCCAGCAGCTTGGACAGCAGCAATCAGCCCCAGCATTTT. This sequence encodes CASSLDSSNQPQHF.

The chain uses TRBV30 and TRBJ2-2, with D unclear. CDR1 GTSNPN and CDR2 SVGIG come from the germline V gene (reference sequence). With 4 bases removed from V and 7 bases from J, the gap between germline ends came to 13 bases. The CDR3 length is 13 residues. This CDR3 reads CAWNGNIIGELFF. For the CDR3, the DNA is TGTGCCTGGAATGGGAACATCATCGGGGAGCTGTTTTTT.

This sequence joins TRBV25-1 and TRBJ1-2; no clear D gene. The germline CDR1 and CDR2 sequences are MGHDK and SYGVNS. Trimming pared 4 bases from V and 3 bases from J, leaving 3 bases between. The CDR3 sequence is 11 residues long. CDR3 in amino acids: CASSGDYGYTF. CDR3 nucleotide sequence: TGTGCCAGCAGTGGGGACTATGGCTACACCTTC.

V and J are TRBV7-2 and TRBJ1-1; TRBD1 agrees at 9 bases. V lost 6 bases to trimming and J lost 1 base; unmatched junction nucleotides: 9. The CDR3 runs 16 residues. Germline loops: CDR1 SGHTA, CDR2 FQGNSA. The CDR3 nucleotides read TGTGCCAGCAGTCGGGGGGGACAGGGTCCGAACACTGAAGCTTTCTTT. Translated: CASSRGGQGPNTEAFF.

This chain connects TRBV6-5 to TRBJ1-2; no firm D call. Per germline, CDR1 MNHEY and CDR2 SVGAGI. Trimming removed 0 bases at V and 3 bases at J, with 11 bases between. The CDR3 length is 15 residues. The CDR3 protein is CASSYSAGSDYGYTF. DNA of the CDR3: TGTGCCAGCAGTTACTCTGCCGGGAGCGACTATGGCTACACCTTC.

The V call is TRBV29-1, the J call TRBJ2-3, with 11 bases lining up with TRBD1. Trimming took 6 bases from V and 5 from J; bases not matched to a gene: 7. The germline CDR1 and CDR2 sequences are SQVTM and ANQGSEA. The CDR3 is made up of 14 amino acids. CDR3 nucleotide sequence: TGCAGCGTGCCCGGGACAGGGGGATTAGATACGCAGTATTTT. It translates to CSVPGTGGLDTQYF.

The rearrangement links TRBV19 to TRBJ1-6; no clear D gene. This CDR3 spans 14 amino acids. With 5 bases removed from V and 0 bases from J, the gap between germline ends came to 5 bases. Germline V gene lookup returns CDR1 LNHDA and CDR2 SQIVND (reference sequence). The CDR3, as DNA: TGTGCCAGTAGTCGGGGCTCCTATAATTCACCCCTCCACTTT. It encodes CASSRGSYNSPLHF.

This clone was found once. V is TRBV7-8 and J is TRBJ1-1; D unresolved. The CDR3 has 15 amino acids. V was trimmed by 4 bases and J by 6 bases, leaving 18 bases between them. In germline, CDR1 is SGHVS, CDR2 FQNEAQ. The CDR3 coding sequence is TGTGCCAGCAGCTCCCGCGGCATAGTACTTTCTGAAGCTTTCTTT. Protein sequence: CASSSRGIVLSEAFF.

The rearrangement links TRBV9 to TRBJ2-1; no clear D gene. The CDR3 is made up of 13 amino acids. V lost 0 bases to trimming and J lost 7 bases, with 8 bases between them. In germline, CDR1 is SGDLS, CDR2 YYNGEE. CDR3 DNA sequence: TGTGCCAGCAGCGTAGTTATGGGAAATGAGCAGTTCTTC. Residues: CASSVVMGNEQFF.

The chain combines TRBV5-1 with TRBJ2-1, with D perhaps matching TRBD1 (5 bases). CDR1 and CDR2 from the germline V gene are SGHRS and YFSETQ. Deletions cut 0 bases from V and 12 bases from J, with 13 bases between. The CDR3 is 13 amino acids. Here the CDR3 reads CASSLAGLSGQFF. CDR3 in DNA: TGCGCCAGCAGCTTGGCAGGGTTAAGTGGGCAGTTCTTC.

V gene TRBV3-1 (or the pseudogene TRBV3-2) combines with J gene TRBJ2-4, with 13 nucleotides matching TRBD2. Germline V CDR1 and CDR2: LGHDT, YNNKEL (reference sequence). J lost 0 bases, V lost 1 base, and 9 bases had no gene match. The CDR3 runs 20 residues. CDR3 sequence reads: CASSQAQLAGGALAKNIQYF. The CDR3 DNA sequence: TGTGCCAGCAGCCAAGCCCAACTAGCGGGGGGGGCGCTAGCCAAAAACATTCAGTACTTC.

The gene calls are TRBV6-5 and TRBJ2-5; D possibly corresponds to TRBD1 (5 bases). The V gene lost 6 bases and the J gene lost 0 bases, with 14 bases spanning the gap. The germline V gene encodes CDR1 MNHEY and CDR2 SVGAGI. The CDR3 is made up of 15 amino acids. As DNA, the CDR3 is TGTGCCAGCAGACGAAACCCAGGGTACCAAGAGACCCAGTACTTC. Translated, it gives CASRRNPGYQETQYF.

This chain links TRBV28 with TRBJ2-1; D unclear. This CDR3 spans 12 amino acids. Per the germline V gene, CDR1 is MDHEN and CDR2 is SYDVKM. Trimming left V 5 bases short and J 8 bases short, with 10 bases between. The CDR3 protein is CASSTPGDEQFF. In nucleotides, the CDR3 is TGTGCCAGCAGTACTCCGGGCGATGAGCAGTTCTTC.

The V gene is TRBV7-9, the J gene TRBJ1-4, with D maybe TRBD1 (6 bases). Per germline, CDR1 SEHNR and CDR2 FQNEAQ (reference sequence). Trimming removed 8 bases at V and 6 bases at J, with 16 bases between. The CDR3 covers 14 residues. Here the CDR3 DNA reads TGTGCCAGCCAAGTCGGGGGGCTAGATGAAAAACTGTTTTTT. Residues: CASQVGGLDEKLFF.

V gene TRBV6-5 combines with J gene TRBJ1-5; 9 bases are shared with TRBD1. Germline V gene sequence: CDR1 MNHEY, CDR2 SVGAGI. V shed 2 bases and J 4 bases; nucleotides not matched to a gene: 3. CDR3 length equals 15 residues. The CDR3 region is CASSYGTGWNQPQHF. CDR3 DNA sequence: TGTGCCAGCAGTTACGGGACAGGGTGGAATCAGCCCCAGCATTTT.

V gene TRBV7-9 combines with J gene TRBJ1-1; D may be TRBD1 (5 bases). This CDR3 contains 15 residues. Germline V gene sequence: CDR1 SEHNR, CDR2 FQNEAQ (reference sequence). Trimming took off 5 bases at V and 5 bases at J, with 18 bases between the two ends. The CDR3 protein is CASSPMLREGTEAFF. CDR3 coding DNA: TGTGCCAGCAGCCCCATGTTACGGGAGGGGACTGAAGCTTTCTTT. The variable domain in full, completed from reference TRBV7-9 and TRBJ1-1, reads DTGVSQNPRHKITKRGQNVTFRCDPISEHNRLYWYRQTLGQGPEFLTYFQNEAQLEKSRLLSDRFSAERPKGSFSTLEIQRTEQGDSAMYLCASSPMLREGTEAFFGQGTRLTVV.

This sequence joins TRBV15 and TRBJ1-3; no clear D gene. Trimming took 0 bases from V and 1 from J, leaving 10 bases between them. The CDR3 runs to 16 residues. The germline V gene encodes CDR1 LNHNV and CDR2 YYDKDF (reference sequence). The CDR3 bases are TGTGCCACCAGCAGAGATGGTGGCCATTCTGGAAACACCATATATTTT. Its translation: CATSRDGGHSGNTIYF.

The V and J genes are TRBV30 and TRBJ2-2; D uncertain. From germline, CDR1 is GTSNPN and CDR2 SVGIG (reference sequence). The CDR3 is 13 residues long. V lost 3 bases and J 4 bases, leaving 9 bases between the germline ends. CDR3 nucleotide sequence: TGTGCCTGGAGCCGTGCCAGCACCGGGGAGCTGTTTTTT. Translated: CAWSRASTGELFF.